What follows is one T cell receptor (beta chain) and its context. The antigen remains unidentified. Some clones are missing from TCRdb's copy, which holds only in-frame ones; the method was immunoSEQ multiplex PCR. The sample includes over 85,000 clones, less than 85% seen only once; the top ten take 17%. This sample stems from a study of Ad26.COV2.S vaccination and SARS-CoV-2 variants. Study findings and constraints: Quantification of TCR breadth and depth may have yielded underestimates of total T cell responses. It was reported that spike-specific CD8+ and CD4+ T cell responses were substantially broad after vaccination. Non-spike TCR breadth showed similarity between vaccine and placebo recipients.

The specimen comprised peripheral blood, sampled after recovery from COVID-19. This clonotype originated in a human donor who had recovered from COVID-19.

Here the CDR3 DNA reads TGTGCCAGCAGCCCGGGCGGGGCCACCGGGACAGATACGCAGTATTTT. Residues: CASSPGGATGTDTQYF. The chain is built from TRBV5-4 and TRBJ2-3, with D maybe TRBD2 (6 bases). Trimming removed 4 bases at V and 3 bases at J, with 18 bases between. The CDR3 length is 16 residues. Germline loops: CDR1 SGHNT, CDR2 YYREEE (reference sequence).